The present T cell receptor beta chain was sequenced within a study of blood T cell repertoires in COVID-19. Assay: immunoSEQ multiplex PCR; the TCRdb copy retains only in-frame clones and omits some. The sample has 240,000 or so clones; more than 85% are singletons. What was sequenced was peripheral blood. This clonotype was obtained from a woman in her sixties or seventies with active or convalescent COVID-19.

The CDR3 DNA reads TGTGCCAGCAGCTTACGGACAGGGGGCGGCAAAAACATTCAGTACTTC. It is translated as CASSLRTGGGKNIQYF. The rearrangement uses TRBV5-6 and TRBJ2-4, with TRBD1 matching over 11 bases. The CDR3 has 16 residues. The V gene's germline CDR1 is SGHDT and CDR2 YYEEEE. Germline trimming cut 2 bases from V and 3 bases from J; bases unmatched to any gene: 4.